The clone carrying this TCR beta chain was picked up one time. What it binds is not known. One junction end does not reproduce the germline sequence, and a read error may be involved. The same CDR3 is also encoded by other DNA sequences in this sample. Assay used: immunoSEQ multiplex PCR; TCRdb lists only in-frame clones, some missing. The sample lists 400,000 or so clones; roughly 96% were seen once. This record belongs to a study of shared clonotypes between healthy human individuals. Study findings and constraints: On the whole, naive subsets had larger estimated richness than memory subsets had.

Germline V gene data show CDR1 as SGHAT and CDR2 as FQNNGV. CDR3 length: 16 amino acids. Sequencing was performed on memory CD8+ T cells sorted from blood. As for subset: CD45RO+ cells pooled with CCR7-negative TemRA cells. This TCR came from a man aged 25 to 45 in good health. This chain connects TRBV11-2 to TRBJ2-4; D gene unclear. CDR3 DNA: TGTGCCAGCAGCTTAGGATTATCAGAAGCCAAAAACATTCAATACTTC. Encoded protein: CASSLGLSEAKNIQYF.